This TCR beta chain derives from a study of spatial heterogeneity in lung cancer (dated by TCRdb to between 2019 and 2020). In terms of the full investigation: More beta-chain than alpha-chain transcripts were consistently detected, likely reflecting higher beta-chain transcript abundance. A strong correlation was found between TCR transcript counts in tumor regions and a T cell transcriptional module score from matched bulk RNA-seq. TCR repertoire features were related to nonsynonymous mutation counts determined by whole-exome sequencing of tumor tissue. In the raw uncorrected reads, each unique combination of TCR and UMI appeared more than ten times on average. In non-small cell lung cancer, the study made a quantitative comparison of TCR alpha and beta repertoires among multiple tumor regions, matched nontumor lung and blood. Both alpha and beta chains were TCR-sequenced in a few hundred tumor regions, under 80 matched nontumor lung samples and roughly 50 PBMC samples obtained at surgery.

This clonotype has at least ten counts. The target of this receptor is not known. There are no base qualities to consult, and no much larger clone falls within one base. Libraries came from 5' RACE. Data came from a NextSeq 500. In the TCR library protocol, a unique molecular identifier was attached to each TCR cDNA molecule so that PCR and sequencing errors could be corrected. From the authors' description of their analysis: Decombinator tools were used for TCR identification, UMI-based error correction and CDR3 extraction. TCRs above a frequency of 2 per 1,000, corresponding to the top 1% of the tumor frequency distribution, were defined as expanded. Expanded tumor TCRs were classed as regional if statistically deemed absent (corrected P<0.05) from at least one tumor region, otherwise ubiquitous. Renyi diversity was calculated using the R vegan package after each repertoire was subsampled 100 times to 5,000 TCRs. CDR3 similarity networks were built from amino acid triplet string-kernel similarity, with CDR3s being connected when pairwise similarity was above 0.82. TCRdb applied fastp at Q25 and MiXCR to the public reads, then kept only in-frame beta chains. Merged by CDR3 protein, the rows form single entries marked with the most common genes and DNA. The V and J calls were determined by TCRdb, not by the authors. A total of about 3,900 distinct CDR3 sequences appear in this sample, roughly 3.9% of them only once. The leading ten clones occupy around 51% of the sample.

The CDR3 runs 16 amino acids, cysteine and phenylalanine included. The retained sequence is limited to the CDR3, 48 bases, with the frame set at the first base. According to the germline V gene, CDR1 reads MDHEN and CDR2 reads SYDVKM. Trimming takes 3 bases from V and 1 base from J, and the germline ends sit 16 bases apart. The sample's time point label is to be understood as: sample taken at primary tumor resection. The donors were fewer than 90 patients from the lung TRACERx cohort who had early-stage, untreated non-small cell lung cancer. Whole RNA extracted from tumor and nontumor lung tissue, or from cryopreserved PBMC samples, was used for TCR sequencing without cell sorting. Only patients for whom sufficient RNA was available from at least two tumor regions were selected for TCR sequencing. Before selection, tumor and adjacent nontumor lung specimens were reviewed by a lung pathologist. Results and caveats for the whole study, not just this receptor: A correlation was observed between the number of expanded intratumoral alpha and beta TCRs and the tumor nonsynonymous mutation count. Additional single-cell paired TCR alpha and beta sequencing was considered necessary to confirm, at a functional level, the hypothesis that regional TCRs recognize regional mutations. TCR-seq was estimated to cover only approximately 6.3% of tumor T cells for alpha chains and approximately 12% for beta chains. The count of ubiquitous expanded TCRs correlated with the count of ubiquitous nonsynonymous mutations, and the count of regional expanded TCRs correlated with the count of regional nonsynonymous mutations.

The chain is assembled from TRBV28 and TRBJ2-7; the D gene could be TRBD1 or TRBD2, each one agreeing over 5 bases. The material sequenced was lung tumor tissue, taken at surgery. This TCR was sampled from a male donor with early-stage non-small cell lung cancer. CDR3 sequence: CASSFLRDDVSYEQYF. The sequence in DNA is TGTGCCAGCAGTTTTTTGAGGGACGACGTTTCCTACGAGCAGTACTTC.